What follows is one TCR beta chain and its context. This entry belongs to a study of OX40 agonist ivuxolimab in advanced cancers. Whole-study context: Intravenous ivuxolimab was administered to patients every 2 weeks at 0.01 to 10 mg/kg.

The CDR3 consists of 15 residues. In germline, CDR1 is MNHEY, CDR2 SMNVEV (reference sequence). Trimming pared 1 base from V and 3 bases from J, leaving 12 bases between. Assay: immunoSEQ multiplex PCR; the TCRdb copy retains only in-frame clones and omits some. The sample holds about 15,000 clones, about 80% seen once. The receptor was isolated from an adult with an advanced solid tumor such as melanoma, head and neck, liver or kidney cancer. The material was CD4+ or CD8+ T cells sorted from blood, obtained in a trial of the OX40 agonist ivuxolimab. The gene calls are TRBV27 and TRBJ1-1; unclear D gene. DNA of the CDR3: TGTGCCAGCAGTTTATATACCCTATTACACACTGAAGCTTTCTTT. Its translation is CASSLYTLLHTEAFF.